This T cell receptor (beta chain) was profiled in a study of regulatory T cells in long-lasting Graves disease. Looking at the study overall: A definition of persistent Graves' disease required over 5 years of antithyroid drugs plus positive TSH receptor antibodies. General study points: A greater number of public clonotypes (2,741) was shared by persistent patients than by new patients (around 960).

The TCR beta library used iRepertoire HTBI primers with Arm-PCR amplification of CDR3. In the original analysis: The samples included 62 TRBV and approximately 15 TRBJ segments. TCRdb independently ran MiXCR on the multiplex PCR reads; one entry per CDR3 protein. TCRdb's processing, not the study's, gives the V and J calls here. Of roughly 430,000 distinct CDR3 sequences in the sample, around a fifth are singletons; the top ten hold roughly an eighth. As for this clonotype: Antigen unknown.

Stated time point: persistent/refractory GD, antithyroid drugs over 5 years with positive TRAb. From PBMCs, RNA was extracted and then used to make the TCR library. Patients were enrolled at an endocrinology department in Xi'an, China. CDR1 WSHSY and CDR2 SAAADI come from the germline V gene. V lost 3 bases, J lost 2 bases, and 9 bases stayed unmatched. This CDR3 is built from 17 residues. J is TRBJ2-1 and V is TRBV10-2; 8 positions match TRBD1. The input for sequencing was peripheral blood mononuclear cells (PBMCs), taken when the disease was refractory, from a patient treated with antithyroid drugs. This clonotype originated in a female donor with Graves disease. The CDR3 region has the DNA TGCGCCAGCAGTGATTCGGGGACAGGCTTCCCCTACAATGAGCAGTTCTTC. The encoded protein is CASSDSGTGFPYNEQFF.